The rows below give T cell receptor beta chains drawn from one sample of a study of T cells expressing NK-cell markers. Each CDR3 protein gets one entry in TCRdb, which reprocessed the 5' RACE reads and gives no DNA. The sample table sets out 450,000 to 600,000 distinct CDR3 sequences. Sequencing was carried out using blood T cells: a sorted CD56 or NKG2C T cell subset, CD4+ or CD8+ T cells, or bulk PBMC T cells (not recorded which). The receptor source for this set is a man aged 18 to 29 in good health. CDR3s include the opening cysteine and the closing phenylalanine or tryptophan. The order of the fields is V gene, J gene, CDR3 protein.

V: TRBV6-1; J: TRBJ2-2; CDR3: CASRTGAGTGELFF
V: TRBV4-3; J: TRBJ2-1; CDR3: CASSQALAGVHIEQFF
V: TRBV7-2; J: TRBJ1-1; CDR3: CASSPLGDTEAFF
V: TRBV7-2; J: TRBJ2-7; CDR3: CASSLEVLAGGGEQYF
V: TRBV2; J: TRBJ1-5; CDR3: CASSVRGQPQHF
V: TRBV19; J: TRBJ2-3; CDR3: CASKKGSTDTQYF
V: TRBV6-5; J: TRBJ2-5; CDR3: CASSYLGSGSRETQYF
V: TRBV27; J: TRBJ2-2; CDR3: CASSQLGILTGELFF
V: TRBV29-1; J: TRBJ1-4; CDR3: CSATLTGNLGKLFF
V: TRBV7-8; J: TRBJ2-7; CDR3: CASSLNGPNREQYF
V: TRBV20-1; J: TRBJ2-3; CDR3: CSMGSASGRKDTQYF
V: TRBV2; J: TRBJ2-5; CDR3: CASSEAWGGETQYF
V: TRBV11-2; J: TRBJ2-2; CDR3: CASTKKGLAGVRYTGELFF
V: TRBV5-1; J: TRBJ2-5; CDR3: CASSLSAVGQETQYF
V: TRBV27; J: TRBJ2-2; CDR3: CASSLIPLRQPLNTGELFF
V: TRBV6-1; J: TRBJ2-7; CDR3: CASTGSGSGRVNEQYF
V: TRBV7-2; J: TRBJ2-1; CDR3: CASSLLSLGTGNEQFF
V: TRBV6-2/TRBV6-3; J: TRBJ1-1; CDR3: CASSYSKGRTFNTEAFF
V: TRBV4-1; J: TRBJ2-1; CDR3: CASSGLAGEDNEQFF
V: TRBV10-2; J: TRBJ2-1; CDR3: CASRIGLAGYNEQFF
V: TRBV9; J: TRBJ2-3; CDR3: CASSSGTSGITDTQYF
V: TRBV20-1; J: TRBJ1-4; CDR3: CSARRDSVRLEKLFF
V: TRBV7-9; J: TRBJ2-1; CDR3: CASTVGGRNYNEQFF
V: TRBV9; J: TRBJ1-1; CDR3: CASSARDRENTEAFF
V: TRBV20-1; J: TRBJ2-7; CDR3: CSAARPGQGSNEQYF
V: TRBV4-1; J: TRBJ2-5; CDR3: CASSQDPSQQETQYF
V: TRBV10-3; J: TRBJ2-3; CDR3: CAIREAGDADTQYF
V: TRBV6-2/TRBV6-3; J: TRBJ2-1; CDR3: CASIRAGGQEQFF
V: TRBV11-2; J: TRBJ2-5; CDR3: CASSLSSPETQYF